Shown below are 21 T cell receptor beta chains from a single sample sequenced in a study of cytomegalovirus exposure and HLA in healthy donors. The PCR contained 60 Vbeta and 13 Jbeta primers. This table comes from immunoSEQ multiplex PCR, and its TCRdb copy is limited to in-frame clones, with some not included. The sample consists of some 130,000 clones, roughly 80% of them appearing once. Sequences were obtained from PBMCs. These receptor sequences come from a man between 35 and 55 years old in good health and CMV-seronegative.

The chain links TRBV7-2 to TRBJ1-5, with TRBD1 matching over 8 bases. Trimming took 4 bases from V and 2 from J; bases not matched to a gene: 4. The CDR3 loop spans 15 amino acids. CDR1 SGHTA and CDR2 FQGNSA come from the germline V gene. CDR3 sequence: CASSSDRAGNQPQHF. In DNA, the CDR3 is TGTGCCAGCAGCTCGGACAGGGCGGGCAATCAGCCCCAGCATTTT.

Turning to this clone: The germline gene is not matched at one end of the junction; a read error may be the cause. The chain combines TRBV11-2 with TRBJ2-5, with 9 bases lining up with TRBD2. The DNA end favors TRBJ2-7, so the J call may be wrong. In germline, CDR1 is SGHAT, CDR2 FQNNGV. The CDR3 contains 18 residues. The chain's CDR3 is CASSLEFGGGVRNYEQYF. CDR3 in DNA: TGTGCCAGCAGCCTAGAATTTGGCGGGGGGGTTAGGAACTACGAGCAGTACTTC.

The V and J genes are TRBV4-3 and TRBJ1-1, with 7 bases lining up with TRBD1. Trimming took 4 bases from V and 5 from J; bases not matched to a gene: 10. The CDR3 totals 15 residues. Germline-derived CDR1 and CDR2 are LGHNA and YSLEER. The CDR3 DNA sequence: TGCGCCAGCAGCCGCTCAGAGGGGGCTGGAACTGAAGCTTTCTTT. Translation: CASSRSEGAGTEAFF.

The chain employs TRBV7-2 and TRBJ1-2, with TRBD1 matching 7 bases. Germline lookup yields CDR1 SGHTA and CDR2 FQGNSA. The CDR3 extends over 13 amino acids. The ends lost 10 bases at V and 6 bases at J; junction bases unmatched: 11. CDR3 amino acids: CANSQGGYHGYTF. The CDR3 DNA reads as TGTGCCAATTCCCAGGGGGGCTACCATGGCTACACCTTC.

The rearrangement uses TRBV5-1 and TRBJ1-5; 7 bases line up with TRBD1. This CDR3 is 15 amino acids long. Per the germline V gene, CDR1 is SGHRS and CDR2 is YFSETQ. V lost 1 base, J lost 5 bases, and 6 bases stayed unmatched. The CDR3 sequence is CASSLMSGGDQPQHF. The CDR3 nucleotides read TGCGCCAGCAGCTTGATGTCAGGGGGAGATCAGCCCCAGCATTTT.

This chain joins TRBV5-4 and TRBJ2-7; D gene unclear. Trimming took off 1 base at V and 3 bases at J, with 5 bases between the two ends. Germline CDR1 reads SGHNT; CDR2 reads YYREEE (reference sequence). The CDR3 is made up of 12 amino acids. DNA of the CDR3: TGTGCCAGCAGCTTGAACAGCTACGAGCAGTACTTC. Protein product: CASSLNSYEQYF.

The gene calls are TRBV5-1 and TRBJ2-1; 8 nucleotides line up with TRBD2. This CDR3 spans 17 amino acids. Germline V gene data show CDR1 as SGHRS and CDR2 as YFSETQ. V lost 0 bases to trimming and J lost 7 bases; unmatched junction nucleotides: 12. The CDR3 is CASSLEPSGTSGNEQFF. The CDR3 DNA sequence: TGCGCCAGCAGCTTGGAACCCTCCGGGACTAGTGGTAATGAGCAGTTCTTC.

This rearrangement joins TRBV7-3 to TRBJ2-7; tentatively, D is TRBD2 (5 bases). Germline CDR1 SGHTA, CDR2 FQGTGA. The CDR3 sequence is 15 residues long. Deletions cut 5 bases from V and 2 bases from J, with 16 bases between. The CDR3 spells CASSQNRLAPYEQYF. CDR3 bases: TGTGCCAGCAGCCAAAATCGGCTAGCTCCCTACGAGCAGTACTTC. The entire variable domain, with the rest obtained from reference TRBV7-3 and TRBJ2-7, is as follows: GAGVSQTPSNKVTEKGKYVELRCDPISGHTALYWYRQSLGQGPEFLIYFQGTGAADDSGLPNDRFFAVRPEGSVSTLKIQRTERGDSAVYLCASSQNRLAPYEQYFGPGTRLTVT.

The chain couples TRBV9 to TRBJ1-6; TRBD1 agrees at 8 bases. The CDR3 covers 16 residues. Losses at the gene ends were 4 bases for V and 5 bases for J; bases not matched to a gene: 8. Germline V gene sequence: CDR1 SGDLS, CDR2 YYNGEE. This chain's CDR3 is CASSIGTGFDNSPLHF. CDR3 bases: TGTGCCAGCAGCATCGGGACAGGCTTCGATAATTCACCCCTCCACTTT.

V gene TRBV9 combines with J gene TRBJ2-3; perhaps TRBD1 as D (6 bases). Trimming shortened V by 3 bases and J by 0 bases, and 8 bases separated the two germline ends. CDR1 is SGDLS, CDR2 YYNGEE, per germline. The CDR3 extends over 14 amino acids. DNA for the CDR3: TGTGCCAGCAGCGGAGGGACAAGCACAGATACGCAGTATTTT. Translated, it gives CASSGGTSTDTQYF.

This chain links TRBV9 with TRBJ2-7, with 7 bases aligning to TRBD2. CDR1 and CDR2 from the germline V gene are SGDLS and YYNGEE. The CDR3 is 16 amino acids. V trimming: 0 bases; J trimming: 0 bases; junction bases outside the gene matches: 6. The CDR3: CASSVDAAGSSYEQYF. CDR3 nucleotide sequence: TGTGCCAGCAGCGTAGATGCAGCGGGGAGCTCCTACGAGCAGTACTTC. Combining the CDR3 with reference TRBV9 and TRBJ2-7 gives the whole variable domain DSGVTQTPKHLITATGQRVTLRCSPRSGDLSVYWYQQSLDQGLQFLIQYYNGEERAKGNILERFSAQQFPDLHSELNLSSLELGDSALYFCASSVDAAGSSYEQYFGPGTRLTVT.

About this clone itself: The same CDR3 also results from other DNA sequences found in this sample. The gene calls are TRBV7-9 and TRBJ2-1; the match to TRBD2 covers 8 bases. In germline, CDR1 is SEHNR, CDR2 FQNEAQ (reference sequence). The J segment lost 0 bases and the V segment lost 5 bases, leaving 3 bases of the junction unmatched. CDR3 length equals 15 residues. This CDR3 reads CASSPSGSSYNEQFF. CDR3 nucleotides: TGTGCCAGCAGCCCCAGCGGGAGCTCCTACAATGAGCAGTTCTTC.

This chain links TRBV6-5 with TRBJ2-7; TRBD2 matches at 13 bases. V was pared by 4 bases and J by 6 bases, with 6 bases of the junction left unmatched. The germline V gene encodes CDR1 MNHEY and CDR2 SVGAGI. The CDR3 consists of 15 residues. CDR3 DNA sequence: TGTGCCAGCAGTTTAAACGGACTAGCGGGAGTCGAGCAGTACTTC. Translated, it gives CASSLNGLAGVEQYF.

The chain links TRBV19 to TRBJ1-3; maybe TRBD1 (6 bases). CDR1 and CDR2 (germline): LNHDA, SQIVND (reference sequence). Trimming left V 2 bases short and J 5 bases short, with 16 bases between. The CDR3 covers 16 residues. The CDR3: CASSISTDRRRNTIYF. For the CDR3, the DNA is TGTGCCAGTAGTATATCGACCGACAGGAGGCGAAACACCATATATTTT. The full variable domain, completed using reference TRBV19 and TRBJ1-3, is DGGITQSPKYLFRKEGQNVTLSCEQNLNHDAMYWYRQDPGQGLRLIYYSQIVNDFQKGDIAEGYSVSREKKESFPLTVTSAQKNPTAFYLCASSISTDRRRNTIYFGEGSWLTVV.

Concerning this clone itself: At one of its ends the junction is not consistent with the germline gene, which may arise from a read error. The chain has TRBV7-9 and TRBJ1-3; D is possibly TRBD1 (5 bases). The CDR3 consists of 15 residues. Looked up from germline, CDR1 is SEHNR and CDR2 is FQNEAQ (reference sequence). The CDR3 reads CSSTPGGGSGNTIYF. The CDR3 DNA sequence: TGTTCCAGCACCCCCGGCGGGGGATCGGGAAACACCATATATTTT.

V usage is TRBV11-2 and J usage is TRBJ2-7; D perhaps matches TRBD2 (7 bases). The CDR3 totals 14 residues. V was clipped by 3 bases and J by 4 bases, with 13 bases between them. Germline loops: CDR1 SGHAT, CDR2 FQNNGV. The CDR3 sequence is CASSLEEGGYEQYF. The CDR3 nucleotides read TGTGCCAGCAGCTTGGAAGAGGGGGGGTACGAGCAGTACTTC. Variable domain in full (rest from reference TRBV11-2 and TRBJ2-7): EAGVAQSPRYKIIEKRQSVAFWCNPISGHATLYWYQQILGQGPKLLIQFQNNGVVDDSQLPKDRFSAERLKGVDSTLKIQPAKLEDSAVYLCASSLEEGGYEQYFGPGTRLTVT.

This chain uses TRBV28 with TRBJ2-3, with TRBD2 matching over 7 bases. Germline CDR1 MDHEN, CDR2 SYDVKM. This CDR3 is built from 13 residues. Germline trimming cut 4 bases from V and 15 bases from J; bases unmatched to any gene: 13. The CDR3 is CASSWPGSGAIYF. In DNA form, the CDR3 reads TGTGCCAGCAGTTGGCCTGGGAGCGGGGCCATCTATTTT.

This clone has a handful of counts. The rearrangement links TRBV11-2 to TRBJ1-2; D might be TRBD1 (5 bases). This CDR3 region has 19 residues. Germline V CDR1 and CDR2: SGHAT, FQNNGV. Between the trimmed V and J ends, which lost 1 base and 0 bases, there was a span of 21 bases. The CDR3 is CASSLGAWTRDDSNYGYTF. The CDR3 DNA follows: TGTGCCAGCAGCTTAGGTGCTTGGACAAGGGATGATTCTAACTATGGCTACACCTTC.

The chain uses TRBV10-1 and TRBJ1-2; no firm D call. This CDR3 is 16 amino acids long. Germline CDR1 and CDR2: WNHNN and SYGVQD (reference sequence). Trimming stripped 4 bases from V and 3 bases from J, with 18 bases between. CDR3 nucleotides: TGCGCCAGCAGTGCATCCAGTCCCCGGGAGCACTATGGCTACACCTTC. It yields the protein CASSASSPREHYGYTF.

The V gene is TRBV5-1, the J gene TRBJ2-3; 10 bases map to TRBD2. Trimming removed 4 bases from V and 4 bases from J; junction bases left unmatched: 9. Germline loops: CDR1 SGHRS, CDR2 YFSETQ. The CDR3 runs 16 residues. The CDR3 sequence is CASSPGTSALSDTQYF. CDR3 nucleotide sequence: TGCGCCAGCAGCCCGGGGACTAGCGCCCTGTCAGATACGCAGTATTTT.

This CDR3 reads CASSLVAGQPDTQYF. The CDR3 DNA follows: TGCGCCAGCAGCTTGGTAGCGGGACAGCCAGATACGCAGTATTTT. The chain is built from TRBV5-1 and TRBJ2-3; TRBD2 is a possible D gene (8 bases). The germline V gene encodes CDR1 SGHRS and CDR2 YFSETQ. With 0 bases removed from V and 4 bases from J, the gap between germline ends came to 12 bases. CDR3 size: 15 residues.